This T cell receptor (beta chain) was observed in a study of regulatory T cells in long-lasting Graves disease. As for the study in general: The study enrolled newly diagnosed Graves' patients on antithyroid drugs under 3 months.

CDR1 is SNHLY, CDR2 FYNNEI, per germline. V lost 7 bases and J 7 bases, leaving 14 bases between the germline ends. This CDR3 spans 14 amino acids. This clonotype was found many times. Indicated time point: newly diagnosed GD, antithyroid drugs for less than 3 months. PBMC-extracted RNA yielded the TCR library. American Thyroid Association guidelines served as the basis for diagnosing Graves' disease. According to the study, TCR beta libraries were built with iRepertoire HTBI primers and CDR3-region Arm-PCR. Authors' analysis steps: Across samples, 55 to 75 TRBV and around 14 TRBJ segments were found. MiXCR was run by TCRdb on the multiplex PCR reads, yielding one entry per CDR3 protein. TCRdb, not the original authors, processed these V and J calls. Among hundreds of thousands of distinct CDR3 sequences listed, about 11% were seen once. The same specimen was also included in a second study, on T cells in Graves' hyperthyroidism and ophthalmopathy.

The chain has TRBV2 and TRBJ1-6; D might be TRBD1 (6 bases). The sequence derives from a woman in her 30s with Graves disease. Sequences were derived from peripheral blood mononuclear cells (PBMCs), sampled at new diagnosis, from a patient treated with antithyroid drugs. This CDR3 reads CASIAQGKNSPLHF. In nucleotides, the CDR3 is TGTGCCAGCATCGCCCAGGGGAAGAATTCACCCCTCCACTTT. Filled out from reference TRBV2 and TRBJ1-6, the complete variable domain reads EPEVTQTPSHQVTQMGQEVILRCVPISNHLYFYWYRQILGQKVEFLVSFYNNEISEKSEIFDDQFSVERPDGSNFTLKIRSTKLEDSAMYFCASIAQGKNSPLHFGNGTRLTVT.